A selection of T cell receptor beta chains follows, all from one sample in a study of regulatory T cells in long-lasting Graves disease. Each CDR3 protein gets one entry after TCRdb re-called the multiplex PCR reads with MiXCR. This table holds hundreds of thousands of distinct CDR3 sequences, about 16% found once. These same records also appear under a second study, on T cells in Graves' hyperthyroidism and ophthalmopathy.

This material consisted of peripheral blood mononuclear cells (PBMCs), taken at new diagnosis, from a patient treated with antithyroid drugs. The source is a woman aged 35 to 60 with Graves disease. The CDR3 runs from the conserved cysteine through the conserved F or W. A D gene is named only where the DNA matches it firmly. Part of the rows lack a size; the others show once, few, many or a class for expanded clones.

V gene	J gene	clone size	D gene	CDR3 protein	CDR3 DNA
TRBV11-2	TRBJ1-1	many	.	CASSINPGFNRNTEAFF	TGTGCCAGCAGCATAAATCCGGGCTTCAATAGGAACACTGAAGCTTTCTTT
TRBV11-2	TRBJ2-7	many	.	CASSPSLYEQYF	TGTGCCAGCAGCCCATCTCTCTACGAGCAGTACTTC
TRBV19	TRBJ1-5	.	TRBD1	CASSTAPGQGIQPQHF	TGTGCCAGTAGTACAGCTCCGGGACAGGGGATTCAGCCCCAGCATTTT
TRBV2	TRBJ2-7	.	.	CASRPGALSYEQYF	TGTGCCAGCAGGCCCGGGGCACTCTCCTACGAGCAGTACTTC
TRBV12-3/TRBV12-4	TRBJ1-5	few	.	CASSLGTGVNQPQHF	TGTGCCAGCAGTTTAGGTACGGGGGTCAATCAGCCCCAGCATTTT
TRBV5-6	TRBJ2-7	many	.	CASLRTASYEQYF	TGTGCCAGCCTTAGGACGGCTTCCTACGAGCAGTACTTC
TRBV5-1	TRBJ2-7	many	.	CASSPRPSYEQYF	TGCGCCAGCAGCCCGCGGCCTTCCTACGAGCAGTACTTC
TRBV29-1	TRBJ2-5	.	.	CSVEDRLVGQETQYF	TGCAGCGTTGAAGATCGTCTAGTCGGGCAAGAGACCCAGTACTTC
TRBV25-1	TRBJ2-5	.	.	CASLSVYQETQYF	TGTGCCAGCCTCTCAGTATACCAAGAGACCCAGTACTTC
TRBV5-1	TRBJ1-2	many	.	CASSTTGTMGGYTF	TGCGCCAGCAGCACCACCGGGACAATGGGAGGCTACACCTTC
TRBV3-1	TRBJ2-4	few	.	CASSQDLSPGRKNIQYF	TGTGCCAGCAGCCAAGACCTCTCCCCTGGGAGGAAAAACATTCAGTACTTC
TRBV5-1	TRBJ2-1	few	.	CASSLDGMGFF	TGCGCCAGCAGCTTGGACGGAATGGGGTTCTTC
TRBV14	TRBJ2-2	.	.	CASSLVDWGTGELFF	TGTGCCAGCAGCCTAGTAGATTGGGGCACCGGGGAGCTGTTTTTT
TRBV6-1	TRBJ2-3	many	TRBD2	CATRLAGTGTDTQYF	TGTGCCACCCGACTAGCGGGAACTGGCACAGATACGCAGTATTTT
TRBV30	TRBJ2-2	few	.	CAWSRAKNTGELFF	TGTGCCTGGAGCCGGGCCAAAAACACCGGGGAGCTGTTTTTT
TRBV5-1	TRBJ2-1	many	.	CASSLEWSGEQFF	TGCGCCAGCAGCTTGGAATGGAGCGGTGAGCAGTTCTTC
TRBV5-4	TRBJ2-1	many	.	CASSLRDTYNEQFF	TGTGCCAGCAGTCTACGGGACACCTACAATGAGCAGTTCTTC
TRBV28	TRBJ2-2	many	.	CASSSGTPSTGELFF	TGTGCCAGCAGTTCCGGGACGCCGAGCACCGGGGAGCTGTTTTTT
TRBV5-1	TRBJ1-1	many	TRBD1	CASSTGQGGVAFF	TGCGCCAGCAGCACCGGACAGGGCGGGGTAGCTTTCTTT
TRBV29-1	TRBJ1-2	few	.	CSAGAATPHYGYTF	TGCAGCGCTGGGGCAGCAACTCCCCACTATGGCTACACCTTC
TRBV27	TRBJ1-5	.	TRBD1	CASRPDREYSNQPQHF	TGTGCCAGCAGACCGGACAGGGAATATAGCAATCAGCCCCAGCATTTT
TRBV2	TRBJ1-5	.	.	CAGRRESNQPQHF	TGTGCCGGGCGGCGGGAAAGCAATCAGCCCCAGCATTTT
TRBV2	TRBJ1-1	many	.	CASSSRTSQHTLNTEAFF	TGTGCCAGCAGTTCGAGGACATCTCAACACACTTTGAACACTGAAGCTTTCTTT
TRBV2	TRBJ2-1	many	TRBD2	CASLWTSGGYNEQFF	TGTGCCAGCCTTTGGACTAGCGGGGGGTACAATGAGCAGTTCTTC
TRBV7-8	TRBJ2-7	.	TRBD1	CASSLEGAVQYF	TGTGCCAGCAGCTTAGAGGGGGCCGTGCAGTACTTC
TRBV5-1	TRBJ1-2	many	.	CASSVQSAVELGGYTF	TGCGCCAGCAGCGTACAGTCGGCTGTCGAGTTGGGGGGCTACACCTTC
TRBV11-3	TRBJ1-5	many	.	CASILLAGGYSNQPQHF	TGTGCCAGCATCCTCCTCGCCGGGGGCTATAGCAATCAGCCCCAGCATTTT
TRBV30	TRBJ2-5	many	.	CAWSSVGQRETQYF	TGTGCCTGGAGTTCTGTGGGGCAGAGAGAGACCCAGTACTTC